The 20 T cell receptor beta chains in this list originate from one sample, sequenced in a study of PD-1 blockade in classical Hodgkin lymphoma. Profiled with immunoSEQ multiplex PCR; TCRdb holds only in-frame clones, not every one. The sample includes 80,000 to 100,000 clones, approximately 94% seen only once; the top ten take around 2%. The time point was: cycle 4 day 1 (C4D1), after five to seven weeks of nivolumab. Brentuximab vedotin exposure varied among the patients, all of whom had relapsed after autologous stem cell transplantation. This sample comprised peripheral blood mononuclear cells (PBMCs), obtained before the fourth cycle of nivolumab. The receptors were sampled from a human donor with classical Hodgkin lymphoma.

This chain links TRBV6-6 with TRBJ1-2, with 7 bases identical to TRBD1. V lost 6 bases and J lost 4; bases outside the gene matches: 11. The germline CDR1 and CDR2 sequences are MNHNY and SVGAGI (reference sequence). The CDR3 runs to 15 residues. This CDR3 is CASRDTRQGSYGYTF. In nucleotides, the CDR3 is TGTGCCAGCAGAGACACTCGACAGGGTAGCTATGGCTACACCTTC.

The chain employs TRBV13 and TRBJ2-1; 10 positions agree with TRBD1. Germline CDR1 is PRHDT and CDR2 is FYEKMQ (reference sequence). V dropped 4 bases and J dropped 7; count of bases not matched to a gene: 4. The CDR3 loop spans 14 amino acids. CDR3 bases: TGTGCCAGCAGCTCTCCGGGACAGGGGAATGAGCAGTTCTTC. Translated: CASSSPGQGNEQFF.

This sequence joins TRBV7-9 and TRBJ2-4, with 8 bases aligning to TRBD2. The V segment lost 10 bases and the J segment 6 bases; nucleotides outside the gene matches: 8. CDR1 and CDR2 from the germline V gene are SEHNR and FQNEAQ (reference sequence). This CDR3 is 13 amino acids long. The CDR3 DNA reads as TGTGCCATACGGACAGCGGGGGCAAACATTCAGTACTTC. It is translated as CAIRTAGANIQYF.

This clone was seen a single time. This chain connects TRBV7-6 to TRBJ1-2; D remains unclear. Germline CDR1 and CDR2: SGHVS and FNYEAQ. Trimming took off 3 bases at V and 3 bases at J, with 11 bases between the two ends. This CDR3 comprises 14 residues. The CDR3 sequence: CASSLNADYYGYTF. The CDR3 DNA follows: TGTGCCAGCAGCTTGAATGCGGACTACTATGGCTACACCTTC.

The chain uses TRBV18 and TRBJ2-3; maybe TRBD2 (6 bases). Germline-derived CDR1 and CDR2 are KGHSH and LQKENI. The CDR3 covers 14 residues. V was shortened by 3 bases and J by 2 bases, with 9 bases between the two germline ends. In DNA, the CDR3 is TGTGCCAGCTCACCGCGGAGGGCCACAGATACGCAGTATTTT. It specifies CASSPRRATDTQYF.

This clone came up a few times. At one end the junction does not follow the germline gene, possibly because of a read error. The chain combines TRBV7-7 with TRBJ1-2; D is perhaps TRBD1 (5 bases). CDR3 size: 14 residues. Germline V CDR1 and CDR2: SSHAT, FNYEAQ (reference sequence). The CDR3 nucleotides read TGTGCTAGCAGCTTAGGGTGGGACTGTTATGGCTACACCTTC. Protein product: CASSLGWDCYGYTF.

This chain joins TRBV7-9 and TRBJ2-7; a weak D match, TRBD2 (6 bases). The CDR3 has 14 amino acids. The V end lost 4 bases, the J end lost 2 bases, and 12 bases lay between the germline ends. Per the germline V gene, CDR1 is SEHNR and CDR2 is FQNEAQ (reference sequence). DNA of the CDR3: TGTGCCAGCAGCTCGAGGGACTTTCCCTACGAGCAGTACTTC. Residues: CASSSRDFPYEQYF. The full variable domain, in which reference TRBV7-9 and TRBJ2-7 provide the parts outside the CDR3, is DTGVSQNPRHKITKRGQNVTFRCDPISEHNRLYWYRQTLGQGPEFLTYFQNEAQLEKSRLLSDRFSAERPKGSFSTLEIQRTEQGDSAMYLCASSSRDFPYEQYFGPGTRLTVT.

J is TRBJ1-2 and V is TRBV27, with 8 bases fitting TRBD1. The length of the CDR3 is 12 residues. CDR1 MNHEY and CDR2 SMNVEV come from the germline V gene (reference sequence). V gave up 9 bases and J gave up 6 bases; unmatched junction bases: 6. As DNA, the CDR3 is TGTGCCAGTACAACAGGGGGGGATGGCTACACCTTC. It translates to CASTTGGDGYTF.

This clone came up once. The gene calls are TRBV9 and TRBJ2-1, with TRBD2 matching over 11 bases. V lost 3 bases to trimming and J lost 3 bases; unmatched junction nucleotides: 2. The CDR3 sequence is 15 residues long. In germline, CDR1 is SGDLS, CDR2 YYNGEE. For the CDR3, the DNA is TGTGCCAGCAGCGGCGGACTAGCGGGCTACAATGAGCAGTTCTTC. Its translation is CASSGGLAGYNEQFF.

This chain joins TRBV27 and TRBJ1-5; D ambiguous. V lost 6 bases, J lost 0 bases, and 12 bases lay in between. CDR3 length: 15 residues. Germline assignment: CDR1 MNHEY and CDR2 SMNVEV (reference sequence). Here the CDR3 reads CASRVTGTSNQPQHF. The CDR3 bases are TGTGCCAGCAGAGTGACGGGTACTAGCAATCAGCCCCAGCATTTT.

This clone is a singleton in its sample. The V and J genes are TRBV9 and TRBJ2-7; D may be TRBD1 or TRBD2 (5 bases each). The CDR3 is 13 amino acids. The V gene lost 8 bases and the J gene lost 4 bases, with 16 bases spanning the gap. Germline assignment: CDR1 SGDLS and CDR2 YYNGEE. The CDR3 sequence: CASGPGLLYEQYF. Written as DNA, the CDR3 is TGTGCCAGTGGACCGGGGCTATTATACGAGCAGTACTTC.

The rearrangement joins TRBV28 to TRBJ1-3; D possibly corresponds to TRBD1 (6 bases). Germline V lookup: CDR1 MDHEN, CDR2 SYDVKM. The CDR3 runs to 15 residues. V lost 6 bases and J lost 2, with 14 bases in between. Here the CDR3 DNA reads TGTGCCAGCAGCCCCCCGACAGGAACTGGAAACACCATATATTTT. As protein: CASSPPTGTGNTIYF.

The chain recombines TRBV28 with TRBJ2-7; 7 bases fit TRBD2. Germline CDR1 MDHEN, CDR2 SYDVKM. V dropped 1 base and J dropped 3; count of bases not matched to a gene: 6. CDR3 length: 15 residues. In DNA, the CDR3 is TGTGCCAGCAGTTTATCGAGCGGGACTTTCTACGAGCAGTACTTC. Its translation is CASSLSSGTFYEQYF.

The chain employs TRBV5-6 and TRBJ2-7, with D uncertain. Trimming cost V 0 bases and J 2 bases, with 9 bases left between them. Germline V gene lookup returns CDR1 SGHDT and CDR2 YYEEEE. The CDR3 contains 14 residues. CDR3 DNA: TGTGCCAGCAGCTTGGCCTGGGCGCCCTACGAGCAGTACTTC. Encoded protein: CASSLAWAPYEQYF. Together with reference TRBV5-6 and TRBJ2-7, the CDR3 gives the full variable domain: DAGVTQSPTHLIKTRGQQVTLRCSPKSGHDTVSWYQQALGQGPQFIFQYYEEEERQRGNFPDRFSGHQFPNYSSELNVNALLLGDSALYLCASSLAWAPYEQYFGPGTRLTVT.

The rearrangement uses TRBV5-6 and TRBJ1-4, with a tentative D call TRBD1 (6 bases). This CDR3 has 15 residues. Germline V gene data show CDR1 as SGHDT and CDR2 as YYEEEE. Between the trimmed V and J ends, which lost 0 bases and 5 bases, there was a span of 11 bases. The CDR3 loop is CASSLVDSINEKLFF. The DNA of the CDR3 is TGTGCCAGCAGCTTGGTGGACAGCATCAATGAAAAACTGTTTTTT.

This chain joins TRBV5-1 and TRBJ2-3, with 8 nucleotides matching TRBD2. The V and J ends lost 0 bases and 0 bases, in that order; junction bases with no gene match: 15. The CDR3 loop spans 20 amino acids. Germline V lookup: CDR1 SGHRS, CDR2 YFSETQ. CDR3 DNA: TGCGCCAGCAGCTTGGGGATGACTAGCGTCTGGGGGGGTAGCACAGATACGCAGTATTTT. Amino acid sequence: CASSLGMTSVWGGSTDTQYF.

The V call is TRBV7-8, the J call TRBJ1-5; D unresolved. Trimming shortened V by 1 base and J by 1 base, and 14 bases separated the two germline ends. Looked up from germline, CDR1 is SGHVS and CDR2 is FQNEAQ. The CDR3 contains 17 residues. DNA for the CDR3: TGTGCCAGCAGCTTAGGTTTCAAGGGTAAGAGCAATCAGCCCCAGCATTTT. It translates to CASSLGFKGKSNQPQHF.

The chain links TRBV4-1 to TRBJ2-3; D is undetermined. The CDR3 loop spans 15 amino acids. V lost 4 bases to trimming and J lost 0 bases, with 11 bases between them. The germline gives CDR1 MGHRA, CDR2 YSYEKL. This CDR3 is CASSRRLGSTDTQYF. The CDR3 DNA reads as TGCGCCAGCAGCCGTCGTCTAGGGAGCACAGATACGCAGTATTTT.

The genes are TRBV28 and TRBJ2-7; TRBD2 matches 11 bases. This CDR3 has 17 amino acids. Germline CDR1 MDHEN, CDR2 SYDVKM. The junction had 12 bases not matched to a gene; V was cut back by 4 bases and J by 4 bases. The CDR3 is CASSSTRTSGPIYEQYF. The DNA for the CDR3 is TGTGCCAGCAGTTCCACTAGGACTAGCGGGCCCATTTACGAGCAGTACTTC.

The chain joins TRBV27 to TRBJ1-6; D perhaps matches TRBD1 (5 bases). V gave up 6 bases and J gave up 10 bases, with 16 bases separating them. Germline CDR1 and CDR2: MNHEY and SMNVEV (reference sequence). The CDR3 is 14 residues long. In DNA form, the CDR3 reads TGTGCCAGCAGAATAGGGGCAGGGAGCTCACCCCTCCACTTT. It specifies CASRIGAGSSPLHF.